This T cell receptor (beta chain) was captured in a study of cytomegalovirus exposure and HLA in healthy donors. Study-wide results and limits: Further analysis was carried out later, and it showed several of the most significant clusters appearing linked to common viral pathogens. Presence/absence analyses assumed roughly uniform sequencing depth across donors. An analysis that was carried out later associated 15,000 to 20,000 TCR beta sequences with HLA alleles at 0.05 false discovery rate. It is likely that the observed cluster of highly shared sequence variants was a sequencing artifact.

Germline lookup yields CDR1 SEHNR and CDR2 FQNEAQ (reference sequence). This CDR3 contains 12 residues. The ends were cut back, 5 bases at V and 0 bases at J, with 4 bases in the middle. With regard to this clone: Its antigen remains unknown.

The PCR was carried out with 60 Vbeta primers and 13 Jbeta primers. Here immunoSEQ multiplex PCR was the method, and the copy in TCRdb shows in-frame clones only, minus some. This table lists roughly 80,000 clones. Sequenced: PBMCs. The TCR was taken from a girl aged 5 to 17 in good health and CMV-seropositive. The V call is TRBV7-9, the J call TRBJ1-1; D unresolved. The CDR3: CASSVMNTEAFF. As DNA, the CDR3 is TGTGCCAGCAGCGTTATGAACACTGAAGCTTTCTTT.